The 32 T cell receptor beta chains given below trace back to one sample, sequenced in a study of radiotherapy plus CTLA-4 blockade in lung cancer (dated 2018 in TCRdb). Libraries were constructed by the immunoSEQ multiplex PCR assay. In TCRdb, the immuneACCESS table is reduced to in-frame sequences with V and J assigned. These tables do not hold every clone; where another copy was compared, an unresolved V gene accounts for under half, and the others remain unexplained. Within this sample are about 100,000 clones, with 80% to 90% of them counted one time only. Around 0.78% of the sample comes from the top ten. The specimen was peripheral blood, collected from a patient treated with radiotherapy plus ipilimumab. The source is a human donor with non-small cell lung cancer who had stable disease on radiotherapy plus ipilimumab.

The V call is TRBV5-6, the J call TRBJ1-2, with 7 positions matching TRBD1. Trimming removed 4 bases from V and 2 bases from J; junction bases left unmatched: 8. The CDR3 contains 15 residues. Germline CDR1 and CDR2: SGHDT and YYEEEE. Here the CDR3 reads CASSVGQPLNYGYTF. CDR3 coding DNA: TGTGCCAGCAGCGTGGGACAGCCGCTAAACTATGGCTACACCTTC.

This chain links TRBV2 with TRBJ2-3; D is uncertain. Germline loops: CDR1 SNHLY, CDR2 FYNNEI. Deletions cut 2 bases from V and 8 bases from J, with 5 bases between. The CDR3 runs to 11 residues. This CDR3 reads CASSELTTQYF. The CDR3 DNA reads TGTGCCAGCAGTGAATTGACTACGCAGTATTTT.

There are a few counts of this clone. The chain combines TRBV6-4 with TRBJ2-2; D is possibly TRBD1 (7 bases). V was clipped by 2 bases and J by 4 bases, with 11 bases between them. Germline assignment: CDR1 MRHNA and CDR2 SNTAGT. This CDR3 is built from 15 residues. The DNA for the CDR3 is TGTGCCAGCAGTGACGGCCAGGGGGGCACCGGGGAGCTGTTTTTT. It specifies CASSDGQGGTGELFF.

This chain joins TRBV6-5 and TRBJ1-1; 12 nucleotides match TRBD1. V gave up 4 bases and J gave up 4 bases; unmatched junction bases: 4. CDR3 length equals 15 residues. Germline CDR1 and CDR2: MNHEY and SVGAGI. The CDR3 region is CASSWGQGARTEAFF. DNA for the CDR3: TGTGCCAGCAGTTGGGGACAGGGGGCGCGCACTGAAGCTTTCTTT.

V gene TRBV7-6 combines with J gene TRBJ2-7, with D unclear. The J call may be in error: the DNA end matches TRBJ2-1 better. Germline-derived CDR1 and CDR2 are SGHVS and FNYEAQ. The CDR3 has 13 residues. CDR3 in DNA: TGTGCCAGCAGCTCTCTACTATATGGTGAGCAGTTCTTC. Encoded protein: CASSSLLYGEQFF.

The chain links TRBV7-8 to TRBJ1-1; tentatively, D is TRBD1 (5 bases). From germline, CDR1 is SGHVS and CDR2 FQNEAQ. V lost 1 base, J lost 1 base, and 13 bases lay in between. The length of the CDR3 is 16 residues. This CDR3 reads CASSLGWGRTNTEAFF. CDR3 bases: TGTGCCAGCAGCTTAGGATGGGGACGTACGAACACTGAAGCTTTCTTT.

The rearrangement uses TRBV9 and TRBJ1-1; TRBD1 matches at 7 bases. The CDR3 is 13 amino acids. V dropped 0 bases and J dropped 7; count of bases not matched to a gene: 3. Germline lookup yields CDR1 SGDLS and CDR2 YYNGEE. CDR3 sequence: CASSVAGGGEAFF. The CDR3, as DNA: TGTGCCAGCAGCGTAGCAGGGGGAGGTGAAGCTTTCTTT.

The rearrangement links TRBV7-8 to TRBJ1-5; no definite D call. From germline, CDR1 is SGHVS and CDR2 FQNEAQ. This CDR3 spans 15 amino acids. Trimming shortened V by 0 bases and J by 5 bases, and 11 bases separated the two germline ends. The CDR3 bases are TGTGCCAGCAGCTTAGCGCTATATTCGGATCAGCCCCAGCATTTT. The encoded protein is CASSLALYSDQPQHF.

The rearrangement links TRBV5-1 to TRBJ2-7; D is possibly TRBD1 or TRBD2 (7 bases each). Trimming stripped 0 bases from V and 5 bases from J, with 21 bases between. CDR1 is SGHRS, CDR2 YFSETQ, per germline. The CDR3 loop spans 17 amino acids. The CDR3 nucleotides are TGCGCCAGCAGCTTGGGTTCTGGGGGAGGGGGCAGGGACGAGCAGTACTTC. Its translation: CASSLGSGGGGRDEQYF.

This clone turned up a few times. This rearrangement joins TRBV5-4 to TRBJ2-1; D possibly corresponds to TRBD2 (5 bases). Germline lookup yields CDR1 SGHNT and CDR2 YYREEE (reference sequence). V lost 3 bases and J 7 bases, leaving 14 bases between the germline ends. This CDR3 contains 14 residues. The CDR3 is CASSSRRGRNEQFF. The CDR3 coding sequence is TGTGCCAGCAGCTCCAGGCGAGGGCGGAATGAGCAGTTCTTC.

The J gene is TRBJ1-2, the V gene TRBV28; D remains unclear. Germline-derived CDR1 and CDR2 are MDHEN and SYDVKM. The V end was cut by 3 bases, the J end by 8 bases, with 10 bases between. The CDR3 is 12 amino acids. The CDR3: CASSLKALGYTF. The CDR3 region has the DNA TGTGCCAGCAGTTTGAAGGCACTGGGCTACACCTTC.

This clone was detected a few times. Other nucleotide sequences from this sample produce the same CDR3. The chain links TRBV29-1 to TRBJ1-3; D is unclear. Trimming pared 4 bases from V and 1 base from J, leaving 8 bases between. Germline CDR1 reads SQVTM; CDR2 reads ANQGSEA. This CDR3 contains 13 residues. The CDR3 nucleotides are TGCAGCGTTGTCGGTGGGTCTGGAAACACCATATATTTT. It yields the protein CSVVGGSGNTIYF.

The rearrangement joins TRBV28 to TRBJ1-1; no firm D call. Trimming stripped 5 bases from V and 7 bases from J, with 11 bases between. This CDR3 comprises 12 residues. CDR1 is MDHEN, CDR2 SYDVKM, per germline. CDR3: CASSVMSGEAFF. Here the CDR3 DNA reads TGTGCCAGCAGTGTAATGTCAGGTGAAGCTTTCTTT.

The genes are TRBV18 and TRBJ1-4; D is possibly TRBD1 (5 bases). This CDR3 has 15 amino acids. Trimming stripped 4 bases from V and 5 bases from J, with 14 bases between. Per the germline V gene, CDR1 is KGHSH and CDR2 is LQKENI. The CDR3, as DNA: TGTGCCAGCTCACAGGCCGGGACGACGAATGAAAAACTGTTTTTT. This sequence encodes CASSQAGTTNEKLFF.

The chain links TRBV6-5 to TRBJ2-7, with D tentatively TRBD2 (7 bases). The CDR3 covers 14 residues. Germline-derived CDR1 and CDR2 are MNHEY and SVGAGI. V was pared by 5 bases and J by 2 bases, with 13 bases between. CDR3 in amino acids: CASSRGASAYEQYF. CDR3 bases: TGTGCCAGCAGTCGGGGGGCATCAGCCTACGAGCAGTACTTC.

DNA for the CDR3: TGTGCCAGCAGCCTAGCGGGAGCTACGGCCTACAATGAGCAGTTCTTC. Protein sequence: CASSLAGATAYNEQFF. This sequence joins TRBV11-2 and TRBJ2-1; 10 positions agree with TRBD2. The CDR3 runs 16 residues. Germline V lookup: CDR1 SGHAT, CDR2 FQNNGV. V gave up 5 bases and J gave up 2 bases; unmatched junction bases: 6.

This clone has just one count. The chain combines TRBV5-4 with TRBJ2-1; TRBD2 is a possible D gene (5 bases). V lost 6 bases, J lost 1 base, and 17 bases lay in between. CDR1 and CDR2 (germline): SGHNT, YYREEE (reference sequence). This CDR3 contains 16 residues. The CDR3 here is CASTSGFRGSYNEQFF. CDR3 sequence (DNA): TGTGCCAGCACCAGTGGGTTTCGGGGTTCCTACAATGAGCAGTTCTTC. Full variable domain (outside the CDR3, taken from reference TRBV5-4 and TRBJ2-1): ETGVTQSPTHLIKTRGQQVTLRCSSQSGHNTVSWYQQALGQGPQFIFQYYREEENGRGNFPPRFSGLQFPNYSSELNVNALELDDSALYLCASTSGFRGSYNEQFFGPGTRLTVL.

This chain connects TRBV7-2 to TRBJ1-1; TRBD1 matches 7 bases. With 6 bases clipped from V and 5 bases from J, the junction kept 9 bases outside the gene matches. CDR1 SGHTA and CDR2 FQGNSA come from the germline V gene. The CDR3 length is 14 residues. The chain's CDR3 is CASSRQGTGTEAFF. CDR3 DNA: TGTGCCAGCAGTAGACAGGGAACGGGGACTGAAGCTTTCTTT.

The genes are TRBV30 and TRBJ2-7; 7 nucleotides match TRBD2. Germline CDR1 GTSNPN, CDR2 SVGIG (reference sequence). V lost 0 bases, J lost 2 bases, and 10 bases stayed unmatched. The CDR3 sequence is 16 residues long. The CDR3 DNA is TGTGCCTGGAGTGTACAAGTCGGGGGGATTCCCTACGAGCAGTACTTC. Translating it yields CAWSVQVGGIPYEQYF.

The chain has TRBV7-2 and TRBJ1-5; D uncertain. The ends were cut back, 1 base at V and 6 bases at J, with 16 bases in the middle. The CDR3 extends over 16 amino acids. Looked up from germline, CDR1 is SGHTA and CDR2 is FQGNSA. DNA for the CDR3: TGTGCCAGCAGCTTAGGCACTCCCGGCTTCGGTCAGCCCCAGCATTTT. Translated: CASSLGTPGFGQPQHF.

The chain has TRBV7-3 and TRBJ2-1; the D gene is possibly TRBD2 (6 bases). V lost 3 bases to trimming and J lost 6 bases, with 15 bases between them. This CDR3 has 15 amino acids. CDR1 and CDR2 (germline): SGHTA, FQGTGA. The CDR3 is CASSLVGTSLNEQFF. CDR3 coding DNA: TGTGCCAGCAGCTTGGTGGGGACTTCCCTCAATGAGCAGTTCTTC.

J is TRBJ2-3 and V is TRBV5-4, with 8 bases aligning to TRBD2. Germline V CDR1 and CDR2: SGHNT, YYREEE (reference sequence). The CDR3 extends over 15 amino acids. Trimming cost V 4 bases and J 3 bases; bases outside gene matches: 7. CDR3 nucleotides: TGTGCCAGCAGCCCCCCCGGGACTAGGACAGATACGCAGTATTTT. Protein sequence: CASSPPGTRTDTQYF.

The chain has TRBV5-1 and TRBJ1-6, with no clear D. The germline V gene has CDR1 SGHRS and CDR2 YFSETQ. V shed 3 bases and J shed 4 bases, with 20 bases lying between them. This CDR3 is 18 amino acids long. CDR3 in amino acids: CASSWTDPHTSYNSPLHF. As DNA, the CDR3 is TGCGCCAGCAGCTGGACTGACCCGCATACCTCTTATAATTCACCCCTCCACTTT. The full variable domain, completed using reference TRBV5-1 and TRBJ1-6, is KAGVTQTPRYLIKTRGQQVTLSCSPISGHRSVSWYQQTPGQGLQFLFEYFSETQRNKGNFPGRFSGRQFSNSRSEMNVSTLELGDSALYLCASSWTDPHTSYNSPLHFGNGTRLTVT.

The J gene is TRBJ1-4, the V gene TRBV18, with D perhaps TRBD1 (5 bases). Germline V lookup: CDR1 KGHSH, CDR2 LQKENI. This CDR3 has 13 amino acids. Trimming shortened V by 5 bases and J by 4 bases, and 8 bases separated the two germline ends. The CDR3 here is CASSSGHNEKLFF. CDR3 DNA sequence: TGTGCCAGCTCATCAGGACATAATGAAAAACTGTTTTTT.

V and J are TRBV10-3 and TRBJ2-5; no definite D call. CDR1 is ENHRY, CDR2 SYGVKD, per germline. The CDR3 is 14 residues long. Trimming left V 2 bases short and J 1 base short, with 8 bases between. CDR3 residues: CAISEVTSQETQYF. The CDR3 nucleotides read TGTGCCATCAGTGAGGTCACATCCCAAGAGACCCAGTACTTC.

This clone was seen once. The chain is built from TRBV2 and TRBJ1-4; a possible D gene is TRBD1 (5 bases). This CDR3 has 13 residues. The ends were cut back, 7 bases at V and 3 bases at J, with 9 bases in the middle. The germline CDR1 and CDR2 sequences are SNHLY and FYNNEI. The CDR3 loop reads CASMVGPNEKLFF. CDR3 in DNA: TGTGCCAGCATGGTGGGGCCTAATGAAAAACTGTTTTTT.

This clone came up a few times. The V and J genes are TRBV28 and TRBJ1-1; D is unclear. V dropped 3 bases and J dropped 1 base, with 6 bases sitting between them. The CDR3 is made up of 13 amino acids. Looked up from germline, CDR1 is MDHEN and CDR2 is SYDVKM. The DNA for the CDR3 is TGTGCCAGCAGTTTTGAGACGAACACTGAAGCTTTCTTT. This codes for CASSFETNTEAFF.

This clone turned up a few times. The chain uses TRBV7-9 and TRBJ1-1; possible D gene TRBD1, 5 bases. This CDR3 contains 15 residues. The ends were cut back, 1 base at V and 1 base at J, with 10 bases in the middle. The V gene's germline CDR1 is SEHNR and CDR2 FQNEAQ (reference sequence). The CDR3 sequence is CASSLGGAANTEAFF. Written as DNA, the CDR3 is TGTGCCAGCAGCTTAGGAGGGGCAGCGAACACTGAAGCTTTCTTT.

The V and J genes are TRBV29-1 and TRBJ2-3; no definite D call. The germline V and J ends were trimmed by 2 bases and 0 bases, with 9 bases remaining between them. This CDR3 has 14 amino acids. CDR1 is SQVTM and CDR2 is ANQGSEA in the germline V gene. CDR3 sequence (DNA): TGCAGCGTTGAAAATCCAAAAAGCACAGATACGCAGTATTTT. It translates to CSVENPKSTDTQYF.

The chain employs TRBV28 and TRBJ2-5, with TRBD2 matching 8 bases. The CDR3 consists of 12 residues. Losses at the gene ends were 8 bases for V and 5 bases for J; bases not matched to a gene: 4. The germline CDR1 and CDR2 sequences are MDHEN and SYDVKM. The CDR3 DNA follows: TGTGCCAGCCGGGGGGGCATGGAGACCCAGTACTTC. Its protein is CASRGGMETQYF.

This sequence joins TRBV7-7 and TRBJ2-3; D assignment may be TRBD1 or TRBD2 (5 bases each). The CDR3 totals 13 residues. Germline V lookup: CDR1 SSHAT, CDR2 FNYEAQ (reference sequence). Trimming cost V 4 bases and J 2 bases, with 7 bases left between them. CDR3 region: CASSSGPTDTQYF. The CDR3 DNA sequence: TGTGCCAGCAGCTCGGGACCCACAGATACGCAGTATTTT.

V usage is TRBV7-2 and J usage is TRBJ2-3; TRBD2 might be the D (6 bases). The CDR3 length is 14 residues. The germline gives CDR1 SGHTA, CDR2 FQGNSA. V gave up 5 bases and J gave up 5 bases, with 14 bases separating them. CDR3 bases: TGTGCCAGCAGCCCGGGGACTTTTGAAGATACGCAGTATTTT. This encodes CASSPGTFEDTQYF.